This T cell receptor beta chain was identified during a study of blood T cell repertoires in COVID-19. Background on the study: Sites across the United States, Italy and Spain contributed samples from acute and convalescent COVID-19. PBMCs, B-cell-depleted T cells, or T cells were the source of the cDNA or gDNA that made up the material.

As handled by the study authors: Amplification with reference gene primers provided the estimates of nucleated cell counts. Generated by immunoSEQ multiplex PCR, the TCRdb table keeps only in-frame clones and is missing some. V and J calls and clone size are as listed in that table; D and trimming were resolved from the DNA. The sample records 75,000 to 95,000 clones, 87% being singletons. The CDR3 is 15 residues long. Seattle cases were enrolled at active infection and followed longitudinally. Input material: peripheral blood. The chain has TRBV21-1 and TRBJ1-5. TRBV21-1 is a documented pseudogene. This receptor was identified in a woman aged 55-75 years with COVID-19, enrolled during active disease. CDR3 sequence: CASSKESREGQPQHF. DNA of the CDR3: TGTGCCAGCAGCAAAGAGAGCAGGGAGGGTCAGCCCCAGCATTTT.